The present T cell receptor beta chain was sequenced within a study of cytomegalovirus exposure and HLA in healthy donors. Findings and caveats of the study: It was reported that TCR beta sequences correctly inferred the HLA-A and HLA-B alleles for most subjects. Most TCR sequences were seen very rarely across donors, but some public TCRs occurred in many. Later analysis found that TCR beta chains associated with HLA were more clonally expanded than other, equally common chains.

In the case of this clone: Its antigen is not identified.

The PCR contained 60 Vbeta and 13 Jbeta primers. Only in-frame clones appear in the TCRdb table, and some are missing; sequencing was by immunoSEQ multiplex PCR. Its table lists more than 95,000 clones. Trimming pared 6 bases from V and 5 bases from J, leaving 17 bases between. The CDR3 runs 14 residues. Germline CDR1 is SNHLY and CDR2 is FYNNEI. Though nominally healthy at sampling, donors likely had unrecorded immune exposures. Sequenced: PBMCs. This receptor was identified in a man aged 30-40 years in good health and CMV-seronegative. The gene calls are TRBV2 and TRBJ2-7; D may be TRBD2 (6 bases). CDR3 in DNA: TGTGCCAGCAGCCGGGACTCCCCAGGCGACGAGCAGTACTTC. It translates to CASSRDSPGDEQYF.